This TCR beta chain appears in the sequencing data of a study of T cell repertoires in cytomegalovirus infection. Overall study context: Both CMV infection and a matching HLA type were indicated by public TCR beta signatures.

This clonotype came up once. What it recognizes is unknown. One entry per CDR3 protein, called by TCRdb with MiXCR from the reads. The table lists a few hundred thousand distinct CDR3 sequences, approximately 15% of them singletons. Study results and caveats: Within the response measured ex vivo, HLA-C-restricted CMV-specific TCR beta clonotypes were dominant. Frequencies of public TCR beta families were cumulated, and this identified carriers of CMV plus the relevant HLA.

This CDR3 contains 14 residues. Trimming left V 3 bases short and J 7 bases short, with 11 bases between. Germline loops: CDR1 SGDLS, CDR2 YYNGEE. Sequenced input: CD8+ T cells from PBMCs. The receptor was derived from a human donor in good health (CMV status not recorded). Some clones in this sample may be carry-over from other donors' samples. The J gene is TRBJ1-6, the V gene TRBV9; TRBD1 might be the D (6 bases). The DNA for the CDR3 is TGTGCCAGCAGCGGCAGGGGCGAGAATTCACCCCTCCACTTT. This encodes CASSGRGENSPLHF.